This passage covers 26 T cell receptor beta chains from one sample sequenced in a study of blood T cell repertoires in COVID-19. Sequenced by immunoSEQ multiplex PCR; TCRdb stores in-frame clones only, minus some. Of around 100,000 clones listed, roughly nine tenths were seen once; the top ten hold approximately 5.4%. Input material: peripheral blood. These TCRs come from a woman between 45 and 65 years old with COVID-19, enrolled during active disease.

V usage is TRBV28 and J usage is TRBJ1-2; tentative D call: TRBD1 (6 bases). The CDR3 extends over 13 amino acids. V dropped 7 bases and J dropped 2 bases, with 11 bases sitting between them. Looked up from germline, CDR1 is MDHEN and CDR2 is SYDVKM. This CDR3 reads CASTDRINYGYTF. In DNA form, the CDR3 reads TGTGCCAGCACGGACAGAATCAACTATGGCTACACCTTC.

The rearrangement uses TRBV5-4 and TRBJ1-2, with D perhaps TRBD1 (6 bases). From germline, CDR1 is SGHNT and CDR2 YYREEE (reference sequence). CDR3 size: 15 residues. Between the trimmed V and J ends, which lost 4 bases and 0 bases, there was a span of 13 bases. CDR3 in DNA: TGTGCCAGCAGCCCGACAGGAGAAACTAACTATGGCTACACCTTC. Translated, it gives CASSPTGETNYGYTF.

The J gene is TRBJ2-7, the V gene TRBV28; 7 nucleotides agree with TRBD1. The CDR3 is 14 residues long. The germline V gene has CDR1 MDHEN and CDR2 SYDVKM. V was clipped by 2 bases and J by 2 bases; unmatched bases: 3. The CDR3 DNA reads as TGTGCCAGCAGTTTACGACAGGGCACCTACGAGCAGTACTTC. Amino acids: CASSLRQGTYEQYF.

The CDR3 sequence: CASSHTSPGSYEQYF. CDR3 in DNA: TGTGCCAGCAGCCACACTAGTCCTGGTTCCTACGAGCAGTACTTC. The V gene is TRBV27, the J gene TRBJ2-7; a weak D match, TRBD2 (5 bases). The V gene's germline CDR1 is MNHEY and CDR2 SMNVEV (reference sequence). Trimming pared 6 bases from V and 1 base from J, leaving 16 bases between. CDR3 length equals 15 residues.

This clone was seen a handful of times. J is TRBJ2-1 and V is TRBV5-1; TRBD1 is a possible D gene (6 bases). V gave up 6 bases and J gave up 8 bases, with 21 bases separating them. The CDR3 contains 15 residues. CDR1 is SGHRS, CDR2 YFSETQ, per germline. The CDR3 reads CASTPLRGIKDEQFF. The DNA of the CDR3 is TGCGCCAGCACGCCCCTCAGGGGCATTAAGGATGAGCAGTTCTTC.

The genes are TRBV5-1 and TRBJ2-1; 15 bases fit TRBD2. J lost 0 bases, V lost 0 bases, and 4 bases had no gene match. This CDR3 has 19 amino acids. Germline lookup yields CDR1 SGHRS and CDR2 YFSETQ. Written as DNA, the CDR3 is TGCGCCAGCAGCTTGGTAGGACTAGCGGGGGGGAGCTCCTACAATGAGCAGTTCTTC. Translation gives CASSLVGLAGGSSYNEQFF.

The chain carries TRBV4-2 and TRBJ2-3; 7 bases align to TRBD2. CDR1 is LGHNA and CDR2 is YNFKEQ in the germline V gene. The CDR3 covers 20 residues. After removal of 3 bases from V and 2 bases from J, the junction contained 20 bases not matched to a gene. In nucleotides, the CDR3 is TGTGCCAGCAGCCAGACCATTCTTTATCTGGCGGGGGAATTCACAGATACGCAGTATTTT. Its translation: CASSQTILYLAGEFTDTQYF.

This chain uses TRBV5-1 with TRBJ2-2; D call uncertain. CDR3 length: 16 residues. CDR1 and CDR2 from the germline V gene are SGHRS and YFSETQ. V lost 0 bases and J lost 4, with 13 bases in between. This CDR3 reads CASSLEVTTGTGELFF. The DNA of the CDR3 is TGCGCCAGCAGCTTGGAGGTTACGACGGGCACCGGGGAGCTGTTTTTT.

CDR3 coding DNA: TGTGCCAGCGCCGACAGGGAGGGCAATCAGCCCCAGCATTTT. This gives the protein CASADREGNQPQHF. The rearrangement joins TRBV7-8 to TRBJ1-5, with 7 bases matching TRBD1. V shed 8 bases, J shed 2 bases, and the junction held 6 bases outside the gene matches. CDR3 length: 14 residues. Germline V gene data show CDR1 as SGHVS and CDR2 as FQNEAQ.

The chain recombines TRBV5-1 with TRBJ2-3; D may be TRBD2 (5 bases). Between the trimmed V and J ends, which lost 5 bases and 2 bases, there was a span of 12 bases. The CDR3 has 14 residues. CDR1 is SGHRS and CDR2 is YFSETQ in the germline V gene. The CDR3 nucleotides are TGCGCCAGCAGTCGGGAAAAAATCACAGATACGCAGTATTTT. As protein: CASSREKITDTQYF.

The chain links TRBV29-1 to TRBJ1-1; the D is unclear. Germline values: CDR1 SQVTM, CDR2 ANQGSEA. The CDR3 runs 14 residues. The ends were cut back, 1 base at V and 0 bases at J, with 9 bases in the middle. The DNA for the CDR3 is TGCAGCGTTGAAGGCGGCAGTATGAACACTGAAGCTTTCTTT. Amino acids: CSVEGGSMNTEAFF.

This chain joins TRBV7-2 and TRBJ2-3; D is ambiguous. V was clipped by 1 base and J by 2 bases, with 13 bases between them. The germline V gene encodes CDR1 SGHTA and CDR2 FQGNSA. The CDR3 loop spans 16 amino acids. In DNA, the CDR3 is TGTGCCAGCAGCTTAGACGAAATGGCGGACACAGATACGCAGTATTTT. The encoded protein is CASSLDEMADTDTQYF.

The rearrangement links TRBV5-4 to TRBJ2-7; 7 bases align to TRBD2. The CDR3 runs 18 residues. Germline CDR1 is SGHNT and CDR2 is YYREEE (reference sequence). Trimming removed 3 bases from V and 2 bases from J; junction bases left unmatched: 17. CDR3: CASSSTHPRGGPAYEQYF. The CDR3 bases are TGTGCCAGCAGCTCCACCCACCCCCGCGGGGGTCCGGCCTACGAGCAGTACTTC.

In this sample, this clone turned up a few times. The chain employs TRBV4-1 and TRBJ1-1, with a possible D match to TRBD1 (6 bases). Germline values: CDR1 MGHRA, CDR2 YSYEKL. V lost 0 bases and J 1 base, leaving 9 bases between the germline ends. CDR3 length: 15 residues. The CDR3 DNA follows: TGCGCCAGCAGCCAAGATCAGGGGTCGAACACTGAAGCTTTCTTT. It encodes CASSQDQGSNTEAFF.

This rearrangement joins TRBV7-9 to TRBJ2-1; a possible D gene is TRBD1 (5 bases). There are 17 residues in the CDR3. Germline loops: CDR1 SEHNR, CDR2 FQNEAQ (reference sequence). Trimming cost V 2 bases and J 2 bases, with 16 bases left between them. CDR3 in DNA: TGTGCCAGCAGCTTAAGTAGGGGTCGGGTTGCCTACAATGAGCAGTTCTTC. Its protein is CASSLSRGRVAYNEQFF.

The genes are TRBV3-1 (or the pseudogene TRBV3-2) and TRBJ2-1; 11 bases line up with TRBD2. This CDR3 region has 17 residues. V shed 0 bases and J 6 bases; nucleotides not matched to a gene: 7. Germline V lookup: CDR1 LGHDT, CDR2 YNNKEL (reference sequence). The CDR3 protein is CASSQDLAGGTFNEQFF. The DNA for the CDR3 is TGTGCCAGCAGCCAAGATCTAGCGGGGGGTACCTTCAATGAGCAGTTCTTC.

CDR3 in amino acids: CASRRGQATNEKLFF. In nucleotides, the CDR3 is TGTGCCAGTAGAAGGGGACAAGCAACTAATGAAAAACTGTTTTTT. J is TRBJ1-4 and V is TRBV19, with a possible D match to TRBD1 (6 bases). The germline gives CDR1 LNHDA, CDR2 SQIVND (reference sequence). The CDR3 runs to 15 residues. The germline V and J ends were trimmed by 6 bases and 0 bases, with 11 bases remaining between them.

The chain links TRBV11-3 to TRBJ1-2; TRBD1 agrees at 7 bases. CDR3 length: 12 amino acids. J lost 14 bases, V lost 0 bases, and 6 bases had no gene match. The germline V gene encodes CDR1 SGHNT and CDR2 YENEEA. The CDR3 region is CASSLEEQGRTF. Here the CDR3 DNA reads TGTGCCAGCAGCTTAGAGGAACAGGGGCGAACCTTC.

V usage is TRBV7-9 and J usage is TRBJ1-1; 7 bases map to TRBD1. CDR1 is SEHNR and CDR2 is FQNEAQ in the germline V gene (reference sequence). This CDR3 has 16 residues. V lost 4 bases, J lost 4 bases, and 12 bases stayed unmatched. The CDR3 DNA reads as TGTGCCAGCAGCTCAACCCAAGCGACAGGGATCACTGAAGCTTTCTTT. This translates into CASSSTQATGITEAFF.

The V gene is TRBV29-1, the J gene TRBJ1-6, with 9 positions matching TRBD1. Germline values: CDR1 SQVTM, CDR2 ANQGSEA. V was pared by 7 bases and J by 9 bases, with 7 bases of the junction left unmatched. The length of the CDR3 is 13 residues. CDR3 residues: CSAKGQGGSPLHF. The CDR3 DNA sequence: TGCAGCGCTAAGGGACAGGGAGGTTCACCCCTCCACTTT.

This chain links TRBV10-3 with TRBJ1-4; unclear D gene. CDR1 and CDR2 from the germline V gene are ENHRY and SYGVKD. There are 13 residues in the CDR3. V was pared by 4 bases and J by 7 bases, with 10 bases between. CDR3 protein: CAISGGLGEKLFF. For the CDR3, the DNA is TGTGCCATCAGTGGTGGACTGGGTGAAAAACTGTTTTTT.

V gene TRBV3-1 (or the pseudogene TRBV3-2) combines with J gene TRBJ1-1; 7 nucleotides match TRBD1. Germline V CDR1 and CDR2: LGHDT, YNNKEL (reference sequence). V lost 1 base to trimming and J lost 5 bases; unmatched junction nucleotides: 4. CDR3 length: 14 amino acids. The CDR3 region has the DNA TGTGCCAGCAGCCAAGGGCAGGGGGAGACTGAAGCTTTCTTT. Translated, it gives CASSQGQGETEAFF.

This rearrangement joins TRBV18 to TRBJ2-5; no definite D call. Trimming shortened V by 3 bases and J by 1 base, and 9 bases separated the two germline ends. The CDR3 consists of 14 residues. Germline V lookup: CDR1 KGHSH, CDR2 LQKENI. Here the CDR3 DNA reads TGTGCCAGCTCACCTAAACAGCCCCAAGAGACCCAGTACTTC. This translates into CASSPKQPQETQYF.

V and J are TRBV19 and TRBJ2-5; 8 nucleotides match TRBD2. V trimming: 0 bases; J trimming: 9 bases; junction bases outside the gene matches: 3. Germline values: CDR1 LNHDA, CDR2 SQIVND (reference sequence). The CDR3 loop spans 13 amino acids. The CDR3 is CASSIDRGGPQYF. In DNA form, the CDR3 reads TGTGCCAGTAGTATAGATCGGGGGGGCCCCCAGTACTTC.

Only a few counts were recorded for this clone. The chain carries TRBV7-2 and TRBJ1-6, with D tentatively TRBD1 (5 bases). The CDR3 has 13 residues. Germline assignment: CDR1 SGHTA and CDR2 FQGNSA. Between the trimmed V and J ends, which lost 2 bases and 12 bases, there was a span of 11 bases. CDR3 coding DNA: TGTGCCAGCAGCTTATGGCCGGGGGAACCCCTCCACTTT. Translating gives CASSLWPGEPLHF. The whole variable domain, remainder taken from reference TRBV7-2 and TRBJ1-6, is GAGVSQSPSNKVTEKGKDVELRCDPISGHTALYWYRQSLGQGLEFLIYFQGNSAPDKSGLPSDRFSAERTGGSVSTLTIQRTQQEDSAVYLCASSLWPGEPLHFGNGTRLTVT.

This sequence joins TRBV7-2 and TRBJ2-5; 11 positions agree with TRBD2. CDR3 length: 16 amino acids. After removal of 4 bases from V and 2 bases from J, the junction contained 6 bases not matched to a gene. Germline values: CDR1 SGHTA, CDR2 FQGNSA. The CDR3 region is CASSSILAGGQETQYF. The CDR3 DNA follows: TGTGCCAGCAGCTCCATTTTAGCGGGGGGGCAAGAGACCCAGTACTTC.